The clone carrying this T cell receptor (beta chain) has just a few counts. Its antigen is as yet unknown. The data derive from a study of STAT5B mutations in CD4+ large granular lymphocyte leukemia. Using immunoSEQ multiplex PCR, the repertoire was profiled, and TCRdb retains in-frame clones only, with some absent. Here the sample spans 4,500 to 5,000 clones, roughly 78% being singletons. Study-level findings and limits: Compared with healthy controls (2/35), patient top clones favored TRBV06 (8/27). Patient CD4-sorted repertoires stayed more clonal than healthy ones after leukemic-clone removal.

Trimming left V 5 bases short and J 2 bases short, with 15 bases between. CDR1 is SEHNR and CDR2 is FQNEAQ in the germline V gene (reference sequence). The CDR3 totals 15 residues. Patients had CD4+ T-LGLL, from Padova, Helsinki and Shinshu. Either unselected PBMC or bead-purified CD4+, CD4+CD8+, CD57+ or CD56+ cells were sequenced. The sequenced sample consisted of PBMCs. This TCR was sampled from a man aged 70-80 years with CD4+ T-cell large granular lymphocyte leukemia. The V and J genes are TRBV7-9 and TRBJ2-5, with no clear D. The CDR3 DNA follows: TGTGCCAGCAGCCCCCTCGGTGGGGAACAAGAGACCCAGTACTTC. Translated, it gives CASSPLGGEQETQYF.